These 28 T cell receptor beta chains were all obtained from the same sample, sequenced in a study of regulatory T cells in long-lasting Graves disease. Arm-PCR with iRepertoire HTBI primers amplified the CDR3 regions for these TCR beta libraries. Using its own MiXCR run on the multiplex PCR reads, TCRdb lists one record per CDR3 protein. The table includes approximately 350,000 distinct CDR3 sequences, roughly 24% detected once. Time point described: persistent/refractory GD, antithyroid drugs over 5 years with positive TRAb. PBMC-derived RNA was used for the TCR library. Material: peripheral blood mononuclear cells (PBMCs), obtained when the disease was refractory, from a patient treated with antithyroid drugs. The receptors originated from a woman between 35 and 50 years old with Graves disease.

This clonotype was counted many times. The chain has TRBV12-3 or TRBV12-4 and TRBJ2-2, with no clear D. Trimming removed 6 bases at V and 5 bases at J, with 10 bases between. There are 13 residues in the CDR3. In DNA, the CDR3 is TGTGCCAGCAGCCCTTCTTCTACCGGGGAGCTGTTTTTT. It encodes CASSPSSTGELFF.

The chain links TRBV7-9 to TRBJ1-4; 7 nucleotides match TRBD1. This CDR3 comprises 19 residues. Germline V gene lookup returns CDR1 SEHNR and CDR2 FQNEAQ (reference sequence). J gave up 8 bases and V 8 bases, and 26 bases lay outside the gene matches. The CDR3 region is CASRPERGLGRQGKEKLFF. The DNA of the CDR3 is TGTGCCAGCCGTCCGGAAAGGGGCCTGGGCCGACAGGGAAAGGAAAAACTGTTTTTT.

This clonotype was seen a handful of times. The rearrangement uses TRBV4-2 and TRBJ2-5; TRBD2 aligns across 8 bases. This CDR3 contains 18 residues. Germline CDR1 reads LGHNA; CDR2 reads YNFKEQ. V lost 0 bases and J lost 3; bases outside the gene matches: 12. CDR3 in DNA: TGTGCCAGCAGCCAAGATACACTGCCGGGACTAGGTAAAGAGACCCAGTACTTC. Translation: CASSQDTLPGLGKETQYF.

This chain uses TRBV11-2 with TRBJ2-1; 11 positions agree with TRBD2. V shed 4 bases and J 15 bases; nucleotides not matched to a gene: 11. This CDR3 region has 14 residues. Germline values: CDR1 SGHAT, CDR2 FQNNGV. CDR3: CASSSRSASGRPFF. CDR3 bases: TGTGCCAGCAGCTCCCGATCGGCTAGCGGGAGGCCGTTCTTC.

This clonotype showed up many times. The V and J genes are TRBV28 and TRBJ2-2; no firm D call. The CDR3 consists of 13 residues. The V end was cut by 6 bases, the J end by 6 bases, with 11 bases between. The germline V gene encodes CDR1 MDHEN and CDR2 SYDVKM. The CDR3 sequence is CASRLGSAGELFF. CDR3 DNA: TGTGCCAGCAGGTTAGGTTCGGCCGGGGAGCTGTTTTTT.

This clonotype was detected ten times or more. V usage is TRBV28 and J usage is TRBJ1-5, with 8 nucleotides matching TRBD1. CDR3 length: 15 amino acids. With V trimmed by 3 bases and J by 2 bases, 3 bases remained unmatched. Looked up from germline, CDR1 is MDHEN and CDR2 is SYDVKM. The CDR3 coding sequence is TGTGCCAGCAGTTTGTCGACAGGGGGCAATCAGCCCCAGCATTTT. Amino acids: CASSLSTGGNQPQHF.

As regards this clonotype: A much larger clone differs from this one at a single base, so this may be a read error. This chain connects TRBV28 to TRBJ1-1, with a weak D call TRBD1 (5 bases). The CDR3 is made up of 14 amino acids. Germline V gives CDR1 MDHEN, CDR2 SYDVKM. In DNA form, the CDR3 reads TGTGCCAGCAGTTTATCACAGGCAGGGACTGAAACTTTCTTT. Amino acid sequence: CASSLSQAGTETFF.

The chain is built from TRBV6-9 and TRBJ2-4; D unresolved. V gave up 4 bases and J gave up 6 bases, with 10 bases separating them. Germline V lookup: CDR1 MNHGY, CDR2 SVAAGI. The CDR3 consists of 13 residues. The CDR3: CASSSTDLNIQYF. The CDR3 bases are TGTGCCAGCAGTTCCACGGACCTAAACATTCAGTACTTC.

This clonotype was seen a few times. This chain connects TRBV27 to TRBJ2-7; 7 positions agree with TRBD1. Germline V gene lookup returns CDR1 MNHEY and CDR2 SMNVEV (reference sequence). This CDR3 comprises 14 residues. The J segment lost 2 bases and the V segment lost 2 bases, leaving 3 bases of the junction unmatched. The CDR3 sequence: CASSLKGAPYEQYF. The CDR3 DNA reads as TGTGCCAGCAGTTTAAAGGGGGCCCCCTACGAGCAGTACTTC.

CDR3 DNA sequence: TGTGCCAGCAGACCAAGGGGAAAGGGAGAGACCCAGTACTTC. Encoded protein: CASRPRGKGETQYF. The chain recombines TRBV27 with TRBJ2-5; possibly TRBD1 for D (5 bases). V lost 6 bases, J lost 4 bases, and 15 bases lay in between. The CDR3 sequence is 14 residues long. Germline CDR1 reads MNHEY; CDR2 reads SMNVEV (reference sequence).

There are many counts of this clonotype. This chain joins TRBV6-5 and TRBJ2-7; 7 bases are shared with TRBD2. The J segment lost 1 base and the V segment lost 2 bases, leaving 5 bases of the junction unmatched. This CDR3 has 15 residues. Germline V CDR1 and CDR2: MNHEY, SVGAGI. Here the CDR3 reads CASSYVASGSYEQYF. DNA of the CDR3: TGTGCCAGCAGTTACGTGGCTAGCGGATCCTACGAGCAGTACTTC.

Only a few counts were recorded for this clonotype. The DNA for the CDR3 is TGCGCCAGCAGCTCCCTGGCCGCTGCTAACTATGGCTACACCTTC. Its translation: CASSSLAAANYGYTF. V gene TRBV5-1 combines with J gene TRBJ1-2, with D unclear. In germline, CDR1 is SGHRS, CDR2 YFSETQ. This CDR3 spans 15 amino acids. The V gene lost 3 bases and the J gene lost 0 bases, with 12 bases spanning the gap.

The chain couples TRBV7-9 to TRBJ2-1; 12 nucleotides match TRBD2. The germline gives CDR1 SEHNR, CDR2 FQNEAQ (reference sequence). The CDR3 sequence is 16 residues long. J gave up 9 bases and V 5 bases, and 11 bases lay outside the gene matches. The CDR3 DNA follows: TGTGCCAGCAGCCCGTGGTCTAGCGGGAGGGAGGGTGAGCAGTTCTTC. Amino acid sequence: CASSPWSSGREGEQFF.

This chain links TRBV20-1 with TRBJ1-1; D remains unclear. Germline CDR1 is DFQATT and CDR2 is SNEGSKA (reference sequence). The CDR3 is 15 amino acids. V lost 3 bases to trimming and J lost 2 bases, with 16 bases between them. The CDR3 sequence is CSASRPRGINTEAFF. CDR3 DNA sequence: TGCAGTGCTAGCCGCCCCCGAGGTATTAACACTGAAGCTTTCTTT.

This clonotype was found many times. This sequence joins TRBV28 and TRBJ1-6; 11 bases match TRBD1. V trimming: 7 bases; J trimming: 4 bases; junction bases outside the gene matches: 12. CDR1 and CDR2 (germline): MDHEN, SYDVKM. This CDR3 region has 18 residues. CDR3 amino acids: CASIRRTGGILYNSPLHF. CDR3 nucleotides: TGTGCCAGCATCAGAAGGACAGGGGGCATCCTATATAATTCACCCCTCCACTTT.

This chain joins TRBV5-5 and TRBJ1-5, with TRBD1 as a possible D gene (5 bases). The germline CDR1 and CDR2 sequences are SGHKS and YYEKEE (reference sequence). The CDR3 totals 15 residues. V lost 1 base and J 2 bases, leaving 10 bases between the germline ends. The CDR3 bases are TGTGCCAGCAGCTTGCACAGGAAGGGCAATCAGCCCCAGCATTTT. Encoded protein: CASSLHRKGNQPQHF. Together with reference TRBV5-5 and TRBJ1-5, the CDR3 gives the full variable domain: DAGVTQSPTHLIKTRGQQVTLRCSPISGHKSVSWYQQVLGQGPQFIFQYYEKEERGRGNFPDRFSARQFPNYSSELNVNALLLGDSALYLCASSLHRKGNQPQHFGDGTRLSIL.

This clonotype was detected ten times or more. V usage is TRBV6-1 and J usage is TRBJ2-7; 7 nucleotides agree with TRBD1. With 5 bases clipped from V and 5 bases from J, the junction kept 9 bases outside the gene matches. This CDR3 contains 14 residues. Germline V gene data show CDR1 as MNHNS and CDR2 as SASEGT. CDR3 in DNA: TGTGCCAGCAGTCCCGGACAGGTTTCGAACGAGCAGTACTTC. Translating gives CASSPGQVSNEQYF.

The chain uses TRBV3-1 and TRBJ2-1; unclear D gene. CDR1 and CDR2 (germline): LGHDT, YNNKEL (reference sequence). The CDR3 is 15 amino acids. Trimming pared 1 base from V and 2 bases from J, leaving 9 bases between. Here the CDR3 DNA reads TGTGCCAGCAGCCAAGGCCCCTCCCCCTACAATGAGCAGTTCTTC. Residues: CASSQGPSPYNEQFF.

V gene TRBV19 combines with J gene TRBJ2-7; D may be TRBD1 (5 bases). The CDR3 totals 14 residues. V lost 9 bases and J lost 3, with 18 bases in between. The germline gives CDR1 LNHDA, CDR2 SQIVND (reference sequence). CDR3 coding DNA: TGTGCCAGCCGAAGCAGGGATTCTAGCTACGAGCAGTACTTC. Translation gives CASRSRDSSYEQYF.

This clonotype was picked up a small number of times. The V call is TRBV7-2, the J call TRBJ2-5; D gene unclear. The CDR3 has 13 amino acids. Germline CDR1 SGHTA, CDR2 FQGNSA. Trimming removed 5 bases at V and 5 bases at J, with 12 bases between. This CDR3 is CASSPYWAETQYF. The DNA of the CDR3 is TGTGCCAGCAGCCCGTACTGGGCGGAGACCCAGTACTTC.

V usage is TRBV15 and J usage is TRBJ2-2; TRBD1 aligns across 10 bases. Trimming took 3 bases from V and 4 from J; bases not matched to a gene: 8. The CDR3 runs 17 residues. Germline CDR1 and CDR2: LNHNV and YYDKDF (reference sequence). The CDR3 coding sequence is TGTGCCACCAGCAGTGACAGGGGGCTGACGGTCACCGGGGAGCTGTTTTTT. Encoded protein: CATSSDRGLTVTGELFF.

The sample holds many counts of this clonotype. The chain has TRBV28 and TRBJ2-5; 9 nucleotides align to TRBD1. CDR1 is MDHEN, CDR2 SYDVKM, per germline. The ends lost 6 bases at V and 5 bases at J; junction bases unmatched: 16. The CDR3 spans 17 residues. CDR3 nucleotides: TGTGCCAGCAGCTTCAACCTGGGACAGGGTGAGGGGGAGACCCAGTACTTC. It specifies CASSFNLGQGEGETQYF.

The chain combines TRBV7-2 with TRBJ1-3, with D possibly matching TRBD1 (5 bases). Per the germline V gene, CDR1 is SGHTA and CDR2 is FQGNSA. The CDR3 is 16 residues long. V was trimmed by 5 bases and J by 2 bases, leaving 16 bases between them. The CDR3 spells CASSRWEGPAGNTIYF. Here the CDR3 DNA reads TGTGCCAGCAGCAGATGGGAGGGGCCGGCTGGAAACACCATATATTTT.

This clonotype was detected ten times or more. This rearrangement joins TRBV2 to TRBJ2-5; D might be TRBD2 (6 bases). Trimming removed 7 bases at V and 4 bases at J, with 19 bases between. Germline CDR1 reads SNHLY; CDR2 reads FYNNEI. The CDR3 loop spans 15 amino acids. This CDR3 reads CASNEQDTGGETQYF. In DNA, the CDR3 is TGTGCCAGCAACGAACAGGACACCGGGGGAGAGACCCAGTACTTC.

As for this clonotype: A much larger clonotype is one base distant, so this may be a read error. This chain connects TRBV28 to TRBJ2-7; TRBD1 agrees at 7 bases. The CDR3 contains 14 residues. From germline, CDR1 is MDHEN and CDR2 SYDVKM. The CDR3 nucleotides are TGTGTCAGCAGACTACAGGGGAGAGCCTACGAGCAGTACTTC. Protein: CVSRLQGRAYEQYF.

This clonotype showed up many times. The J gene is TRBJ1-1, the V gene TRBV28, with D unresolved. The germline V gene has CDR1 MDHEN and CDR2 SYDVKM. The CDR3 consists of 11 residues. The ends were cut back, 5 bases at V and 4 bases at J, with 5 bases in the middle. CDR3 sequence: CASSPLTEAFF. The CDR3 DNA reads TGTGCCAGCAGTCCTCTCACTGAAGCTTTCTTT.

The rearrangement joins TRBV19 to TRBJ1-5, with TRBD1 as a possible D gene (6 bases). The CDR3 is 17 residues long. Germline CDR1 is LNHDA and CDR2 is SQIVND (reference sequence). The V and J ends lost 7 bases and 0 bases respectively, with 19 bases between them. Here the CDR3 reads CASIIRGDGYSNQPQHF. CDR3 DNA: TGTGCCAGTATTATCAGGGGCGACGGGTATAGCAATCAGCCCCAGCATTTT. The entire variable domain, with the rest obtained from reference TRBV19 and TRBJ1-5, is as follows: DGGITQSPKYLFRKEGQNVTLSCEQNLNHDAMYWYRQDPGQGLRLIYYSQIVNDFQKGDIAEGYSVSREKKESFPLTVTSAQKNPTAFYLCASIIRGDGYSNQPQHFGDGTRLSIL.

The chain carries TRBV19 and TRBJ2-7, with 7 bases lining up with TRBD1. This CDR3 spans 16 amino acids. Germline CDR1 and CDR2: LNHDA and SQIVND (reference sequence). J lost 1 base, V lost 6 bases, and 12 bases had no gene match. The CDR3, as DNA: TGTGCCAGTAGGATTTTGGGACCAGGGGGTTCCTACGAGCAGTACTTC. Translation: CASRILGPGGSYEQYF.